These 4 T cell receptor beta chains were sequenced from one sample in a study of liver allograft versus peripheral blood T cells. Across the whole study: Recipients' peripheral blood T cell receptor repertoires were compared with those in transplanted livers.

TCRdb independently ran MiXCR on the reads; one entry per CDR3 protein. The repertoire holds some 5,900 distinct CDR3 sequences, about a sixth seen once, with around 49% in the top ten. These receptors originate from a human patient who had a liver transplant. The T cells may come from the graft donor.

There are a few counts of this clonotype. The J gene is TRBJ2-1, the V gene TRBV7-9; D is possibly TRBD2 (6 bases). The ends were cut back, 5 bases at V and 0 bases at J, with 14 bases in the middle. The CDR3 has 16 amino acids. Germline V CDR1 and CDR2: SEHNR, FQNEAQ (reference sequence). As DNA, the CDR3 is TGTGCCAGCAGCCCTAGCACTAGCCTCTCCTACAATGAGCAGTTCTTC. Amino acids: CASSPSTSLSYNEQFF.

By share, this clonotype ranks as medium-sized. The CDR3 DNA follows: TGTGCCAGCAGTTTTACAGGGGGCAGCCCAGATACGCAGTATTTT. Its translation is CASSFTGGSPDTQYF. The rearrangement uses TRBV27 and TRBJ2-3; TRBD1 matches 9 bases. The V gene end was trimmed by 3 bases and the J gene end by 4 bases; junction bases not matched to a gene: 5. The length of the CDR3 is 15 residues. CDR1 and CDR2 (germline): MNHEY, SMNVEV (reference sequence).

The gene calls are TRBV27 and TRBJ2-7; 7 bases line up with TRBD1. Germline-derived CDR1 and CDR2 are MNHEY and SMNVEV (reference sequence). The CDR3 spans 15 residues. J gave up 3 bases and V 3 bases, and 8 bases lay outside the gene matches. The CDR3 DNA sequence: TGTGCCAGCAGTTTCCTAGGGGGCAGTCGCTACGAGCAGTACTTC. It codes for CASSFLGGSRYEQYF.

The chain employs TRBV27 and TRBJ1-5, with D uncertain. The length of the CDR3 is 13 residues. CDR1 is MNHEY, CDR2 SMNVEV, per germline (reference sequence). The V end was cut by 6 bases, the J end by 8 bases, with 14 bases between. Here the CDR3 reads CASRDSRAEPQHF. CDR3 bases: TGTGCCAGCAGGGATTCCCGGGCGGAGCCCCAGCATTTT.